This T cell receptor beta chain was observed in a study of blood T cell repertoires in COVID-19. Study as a whole: Acute and convalescent COVID-19 specimens originated in the United States, Italy and Spain.

Germline CDR1 and CDR2: ENHRY and SYGVKD. This CDR3 is built from 13 residues. Trimming at V came to 4 bases and at J to 1 base, leaving 0 bases not matched to a gene. Adults between roughly 18 and 89 years of age took part from 24 US areas. Each recovered donor of Cohort 3 presented with two negative PCRs, clearance, or symptom resolution. This clone turned up a few times. The protocol was immunoSEQ multiplex PCR, while the TCRdb copy is restricted to in-frame clones and leaves out a portion. This table has under 150,000 clones, 65% to 90% appearing once. The chain is built from TRBV10-3 and TRBJ1-1; 7 bases match TRBD1. Source material: PBMCs or T cells enriched from blood (not recorded which). The origin of this receptor is a woman between 50 and 59 years old who had recovered from COVID-19. CDR3 sequence reads: CAISGTGNTEAFF. Here the CDR3 DNA reads TGTGCCATCAGTGGGACAGGGAACACTGAAGCTTTCTTT.